This is a list of T cell receptor beta chains from one sample in a study of spatial heterogeneity in lung cancer. TCRdb independently ran MiXCR on the 5' RACE reads; one entry per CDR3 protein. The data contain roughly 4,400 distinct CDR3 sequences, roughly 24% of them singletons. Here the sequenced sample was PBMCs, taken at follow-up. These receptors were obtained from a male donor with early-stage non-small cell lung cancer. Each CDR3 is given without its conserved first and last residue. The order of the fields is J gene, CDR3 length, V gene, clone size, CDR3 protein. Not every row has a clone size; where given, it reads once, few, many or a size class.

>TRBJ2-3|12|TRBV7-8|medium-sized
ASKSGLPTDTQY
>TRBJ2-3|16|TRBV28|.
ASSLVGSGGLITDTQY
>TRBJ2-5|10|TRBV29-1|few
SVSGTGETQY
>TRBJ2-5|15|TRBV5-1|.
ASSLAGLAGGQETQY
>TRBJ2-7|12|TRBV28|many
ASSSHGTTYEQY
>TRBJ2-7|10|TRBV20-1|few
SAGDRPYEQY
>TRBJ2-4|11|TRBV6-2/TRBV6-3|medium-sized
ASVGIAKNIQY
>TRBJ1-1|14|TRBV21-1|medium-sized
ASSKEGQGRTLKLF
>TRBJ1-5|13|TRBV18|medium-sized
ASSPVGYSNQPQH
>TRBJ1-1|12|TRBV18|medium-sized
ASSLSEGNTEAF